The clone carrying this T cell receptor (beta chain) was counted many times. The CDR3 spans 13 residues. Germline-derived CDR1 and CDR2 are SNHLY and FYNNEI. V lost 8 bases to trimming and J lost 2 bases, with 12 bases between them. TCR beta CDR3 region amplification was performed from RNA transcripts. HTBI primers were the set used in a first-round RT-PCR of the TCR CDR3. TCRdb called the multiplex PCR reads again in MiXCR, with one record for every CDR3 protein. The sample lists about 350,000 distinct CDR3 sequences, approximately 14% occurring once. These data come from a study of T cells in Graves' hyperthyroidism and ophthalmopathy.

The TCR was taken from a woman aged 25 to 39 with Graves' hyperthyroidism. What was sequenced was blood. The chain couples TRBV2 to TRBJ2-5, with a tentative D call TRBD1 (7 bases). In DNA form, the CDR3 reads TGTGCCAGCGCGCGGGACAGACAAGAGACCCAGTACTTC. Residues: CASARDRQETQYF.